The 12 T cell receptor beta chains below come from one sample, sequenced in a study of molecular identifiers for immune sequencing clone quantification. TCRdb passed the PCR reads through MiXCR, listing each CDR3 protein once. The sample contains about 640,000 distinct CDR3 sequences, just under 20% of which appear only once. The sequenced material came from naive CD8+ T cells from blood, with Jurkat cell RNA spiked in. The subset is: FACS-sorted CD8+CD4-CCR7+CD45RA+ naive T cells. The source is a human donor in good health. Some libraries in this study had Jurkat cell RNA spiked in.

A note on this clonotype: A much larger clone lies a single base off, so this may be a read error. The rearrangement uses TRBV6-6 and TRBJ1-5; D remains unclear. Germline V gene lookup returns CDR1 MNHNY and CDR2 SVGAGI (reference sequence). Trimming cost V 2 bases and J 2 bases, with 13 bases left between them. There are 16 residues in the CDR3. The chain's CDR3 is CASSYVRALGNQPQHF. In DNA, the CDR3 is TGTGCCAGCAGTTACGTCCGGGCATTAGGCAATCAGCCCCAGCATTTT.

The sample holds many counts of this clonotype. The chain combines TRBV12-3 or TRBV12-4 with TRBJ2-7, with unresolved D. The V end lost 1 base, the J end lost 7 bases, and 11 bases lay between the germline ends. CDR3 size: 13 residues. The CDR3 sequence is CASSLELDAEQYF. The CDR3 nucleotides read TGTGCCAGCAGTTTAGAGTTGGACGCTGAGCAGTACTTC.

There are many counts of this clonotype. The chain links TRBV7-9 to TRBJ1-1; the D is unclear. V was clipped by 4 bases and J by 1 base, with 13 bases between them. The CDR3 totals 15 residues. From germline, CDR1 is SEHNR and CDR2 FQNEAQ (reference sequence). The DNA of the CDR3 is TGTGCCAGCAGCTACCCTATAGGAGCGAACACTGAAGCTTTCTTT. This gives the protein CASSYPIGANTEAFF.

With respect to this clonotype: An end of the junction differs from the germline gene, which may be a read error. V is TRBV4-3 and J is TRBJ1-3; D unclear. The CDR3 length is 15 residues. Per germline, CDR1 LGHNA and CDR2 YSLEER. CDR3 DNA sequence: TGCACCAGCAGCCACGGACGGAGTTCTGGAAACACCATATATTTT. Protein sequence: CTSSHGRSSGNTIYF.

Details on this clonotype: A much larger clone sits a single nucleotide away, making a read error possible. This chain uses TRBV30 with TRBJ2-3; D is undetermined. The CDR3 covers 13 residues. Germline CDR1 is GTSNPN and CDR2 is SVGIG (reference sequence). This CDR3 reads CDWTPESTDTQYF. CDR3 DNA: TGTGACTGGACCCCCGAGAGCACAGATACGCAGTATTTT.

This clonotype was seen only a few times. The chain combines TRBV3-1 with TRBJ2-7; 10 nucleotides match TRBD1. CDR3 length equals 15 residues. Germline V gene data show CDR1 as LGHDT and CDR2 as YNNKEL (reference sequence). V trimming: 4 bases; J trimming: 6 bases; junction bases outside the gene matches: 9. The chain's CDR3 is CASSRSRDRGSEQYF. Written as DNA, the CDR3 is TGTGCCAGCAGCCGCAGCCGGGACAGGGGTTCCGAGCAGTACTTC.

As regards this clonotype: Since a much larger clone is just one base distant, this may be a read error. The V call is TRBV29-1, the J call TRBJ1-2; D unresolved. V dropped 4 bases and J dropped 2 bases, with 11 bases sitting between them. Germline-derived CDR1 and CDR2 are SQVTM and ANQGSEA. CDR3 size: 13 residues. The CDR3 nucleotides read TGCAGCGTTGGGTGGGGATCCAACTATGGCTACACCTTC. Its protein product is CSVGWGSNYGYTF.

This clonotype was found many times. The genes are TRBV4-1 and TRBJ2-7, with 8 bases identical to TRBD1. CDR3 size: 13 residues. Germline loops: CDR1 MGHRA, CDR2 YSYEKL. V dropped 4 bases and J dropped 5; count of bases not matched to a gene: 4. Written as DNA, the CDR3 is TGCGCCAGCAGCCCCGGACAGGGCCACGAGCAGTACTTC. Residues: CASSPGQGHEQYF.

The chain has TRBV6-2 or TRBV6-3 and TRBJ2-1; D not resolved. CDR1 and CDR2 (germline): MNHEY, SVGEGT. V was clipped by 4 bases and J by 4 bases, with 11 bases between them. This CDR3 has 14 amino acids. This chain's CDR3 is CASSSETPYNEQFF. The CDR3, as DNA: TGTGCCAGCAGTTCAGAGACACCATACAATGAGCAGTTCTTC.

This chain uses TRBV27 with TRBJ2-1; D call uncertain. V dropped 5 bases and J dropped 4 bases, with 6 bases sitting between them. Germline lookup yields CDR1 MNHEY and CDR2 SMNVEV (reference sequence). This CDR3 is 12 amino acids long. The CDR3 sequence: CASSINYNEQFF. The CDR3 DNA sequence: TGTGCCAGCAGTATAAATTACAATGAGCAGTTCTTC.

This clonotype was recorded many times. The gene calls are TRBV27 and TRBJ2-3; 12 nucleotides align to TRBD2. This CDR3 is 18 amino acids long. The germline V gene has CDR1 MNHEY and CDR2 SMNVEV (reference sequence). Trimming cost V 5 bases and J 4 bases; bases outside gene matches: 13. The CDR3 reads CASSPLTRTSGISDTQYF. CDR3 nucleotide sequence: TGTGCCAGCAGTCCGTTAACCCGGACTAGCGGGATCTCAGATACGCAGTATTTT.

Comment on this clonotype: This may stem from a read error, because a much larger clone lies one nucleotide away. The chain employs TRBV6-2 or TRBV6-3 and TRBJ2-7; 9 bases agree with TRBD2. The germline gives CDR1 MNHEY, CDR2 SVGEGT. The CDR3 runs 13 residues. The CDR3 DNA sequence: TGTGCCAGCAGTTACGGGACTAGCTGGGAGCTGTACTTC. It is translated as CASSYGTSWELYF.